Presented here are 2 T cell receptor beta chains from one specimen sequenced in a study of cytomegalovirus exposure and HLA in healthy donors. The study ran its PCR with 60 Vbeta and 13 Jbeta primers. Only in-frame clones appear in the TCRdb table, and some are missing; sequencing was by immunoSEQ multiplex PCR. The sample has around 97,000 clones, around a tenth seen once. The specimen sequenced was PBMCs. The receptors were gathered from a man aged 45-65 years in good health and CMV-seropositive.

The chain has TRBV11-2 and TRBJ2-1; 7 positions agree with TRBD2. The CDR3 length is 14 residues. The germline CDR1 and CDR2 sequences are SGHAT and FQNNGV. The trim removed 5 bases at V and 9 bases at J, leaving 10 bases unmatched. The CDR3 is CASSLRVPGGEQFF. For the CDR3, the DNA is TGTGCCAGCAGCCTTCGGGTGCCGGGGGGTGAGCAGTTCTTC.

This clone was counted a few times. J is TRBJ2-2 and V is TRBV7-2; 14 nucleotides align to TRBD2. V lost 1 base and J lost 8; bases outside the gene matches: 3. The V gene's germline CDR1 is SGHTA and CDR2 FQGNSA. This CDR3 has 16 residues. CDR3 DNA sequence: TGTGCCAGCAGCTTAGGGACTAGCGGGAGGTCGGGGGAGCTGTTTTTT. It yields the protein CASSLGTSGRSGELFF.